The following is a TCR beta chain sequence with its context. Its matching antigen is unknown. The sample belongs to a study of shared clonotypes between healthy human individuals. Broader study findings: Memory subsets generally showed smaller estimated richness than naive subsets did.

This CDR3 is built from 13 residues. Germline-derived CDR1 and CDR2 are MDHEN and SYDVKM. V shed 1 base and J shed 1 base, with 4 bases lying between them. Donors, without exception, were Caucasian adults residing in Nashville, Tennessee. At a deep level, the assay was run. Here immunoSEQ multiplex PCR was the method, and the copy in TCRdb shows in-frame clones only, minus some. The table lists some 2 million clones, 95% of them singletons. The J gene is TRBJ1-1, the V gene TRBV28; D is undetermined. This TCR derives from a man aged 18 to 29 in good health. The sample was naive CD4+ T cells sorted from blood. The subset: CD45RA+ positively selected. CDR3 nucleotides: TGTGCCAGCAGTTTATACGGGAACACTGAAGCTTTCTTT. Translation: CASSLYGNTEAFF.